What follows are 16 T cell receptor beta chains derived from one specimen sequenced in a study of technical replicates of blood from a handful of donors. Sequenced by immunoSEQ multiplex PCR; TCRdb stores in-frame clones only, minus some. The table has 50,000 to 70,000 clones, 91% seen once. Sequencing was performed on PBMCs. These receptors originate from a human donor in good health. Some clones in this sample may be carry-over from other donors' samples.

This rearrangement joins TRBV30 to TRBJ2-1, with D possibly being TRBD2 (6 bases). Germline V gives CDR1 GTSNPN, CDR2 SVGIG (reference sequence). V lost 4 bases and J lost 4, with 14 bases in between. The CDR3 covers 14 residues. CDR3 amino acids: CAWNRGTGYNEQFF. In DNA, the CDR3 is TGTGCCTGGAATCGGGGGACGGGGTACAATGAGCAGTTCTTC. Looking up the rest from reference TRBV30 and TRBJ2-1 gives the full variable domain: SQTIHQWPATLVQPVGSPLSLECTVEGTSNPNLYWYRQAAGRGLQLLFYSVGIGQISSEVPQNLSASRPQDRQFILSSKKLLLSDSGFYLCAWNRGTGYNEQFFGPGTRLTVL.

V and J are TRBV4-3 and TRBJ1-3; 7 bases agree with TRBD1. The CDR3 covers 15 residues. V trimming: 10 bases; J trimming: 0 bases; junction bases outside the gene matches: 9. Germline V gives CDR1 LGHNA, CDR2 YSLEER. Here the CDR3 DNA reads TGCGCCACCAGGCGAGGGACAGACTCTGGAAACACCATATATTTT. This encodes CATRRGTDSGNTIYF.

This sequence joins TRBV14 and TRBJ2-5, with D maybe TRBD2 (5 bases). This CDR3 region has 13 residues. Germline values: CDR1 SGHDN, CDR2 FVKESK. The V end lost 3 bases, the J end lost 4 bases, and 9 bases lay between the germline ends. This chain's CDR3 is CASSQSRGETQYF. DNA of the CDR3: TGTGCCAGCAGCCAGTCTCGGGGAGAGACCCAGTACTTC.

This rearrangement joins TRBV5-6 to TRBJ2-5; TRBD2 matches 7 bases. Germline V gene lookup returns CDR1 SGHDT and CDR2 YYEEEE. This CDR3 has 15 residues. The V gene end was trimmed by 4 bases and the J gene end by 1 base; junction bases not matched to a gene: 7. CDR3 protein: CASSLIGTTQETQYF. Here the CDR3 DNA reads TGTGCCAGCAGCCTAATCGGGACTACCCAAGAGACCCAGTACTTC.

This clone was seen a few times. This rearrangement joins TRBV5-1 to TRBJ2-7, with D possibly matching TRBD2 (5 bases). Between the trimmed V and J ends, which lost 0 bases and 6 bases, there was a span of 10 bases. This CDR3 region has 13 residues. Germline CDR1 is SGHRS and CDR2 is YFSETQ. CDR3 nucleotides: TGCGCCAGCAGCTTGGCCCCGGGGTCCGAGCAGTACTTC. Translation gives CASSLAPGSEQYF.

The genes are TRBV19 and TRBJ1-1; a weak D match, TRBD1 (5 bases). The V and J ends lost 5 bases and 3 bases respectively, with 16 bases between them. The CDR3 extends over 15 amino acids. CDR1 is LNHDA, CDR2 SQIVND, per germline (reference sequence). The CDR3 DNA sequence: TGTGCCAGTAGTCCAGGGTCGCTTGGTGACACTGAAGCTTTCTTT. Translating gives CASSPGSLGDTEAFF.

The chain uses TRBV9 and TRBJ1-6; D unresolved. Germline V gene lookup returns CDR1 SGDLS and CDR2 YYNGEE. Trimming took 0 bases from V and 8 from J, leaving 3 bases between them. The CDR3 sequence is 12 residues long. The CDR3 reads CASSVGDSPLHF. CDR3 DNA sequence: TGTGCCAGCAGCGTAGGCGATTCACCCCTCCACTTT.

The V gene is TRBV30, the J gene TRBJ2-7; 9 nucleotides line up with TRBD1. With V trimmed by 2 bases and J by 3 bases, 8 bases remained unmatched. The germline V gene encodes CDR1 GTSNPN and CDR2 SVGIG (reference sequence). CDR3 length: 15 amino acids. CDR3 sequence (DNA): TGTGCCTGGAGTAATCTACAGGGGGCACGCTACGAGCAGTACTTC. It is translated as CAWSNLQGARYEQYF. Full variable domain (missing parts from reference TRBV30 and TRBJ2-7): SQTIHQWPATLVQPVGSPLSLECTVEGTSNPNLYWYRQAAGRGLQLLFYSVGIGQISSEVPQNLSASRPQDRQFILSSKKLLLSDSGFYLCAWSNLQGARYEQYFGPGTRLTVT.

The V and J genes are TRBV7-6 and TRBJ1-6, with no clear D. Trimming stripped 5 bases from V and 8 bases from J, with 13 bases between. Germline V gives CDR1 SGHVS, CDR2 FNYEAQ. The CDR3 has 14 residues. The CDR3 here is CASSPRWEDSPLHF. Written as DNA, the CDR3 is TGTGCCAGCAGCCCGAGGTGGGAGGATTCACCCCTCCACTTT. Based on the CDR3 plus reference TRBV7-6 and TRBJ1-6, the full variable domain is GAGVSQSPRYKVTKRGQDVALRCDPISGHVSLYWYRQALGQGPEFLTYFNYEAQQDKSGLPNDRFSAERPEGSISTLTIQRTEQRDSAMYRCASSPRWEDSPLHFGNGTRLTVT.

The chain combines TRBV7-9 with TRBJ2-3; TRBD1 matches 7 bases. V lost 5 bases to trimming and J lost 4 bases; unmatched junction nucleotides: 9. Germline V gene lookup returns CDR1 SEHNR and CDR2 FQNEAQ (reference sequence). This CDR3 is 15 amino acids long. CDR3 coding DNA: TGTGCCAGCAGCATCCTGACAGGGAATGCAGATACGCAGTATTTT. It yields the protein CASSILTGNADTQYF.

A word on this clone: A read error may account for a junction end that differs from germline. The J gene is TRBJ2-2, the V gene TRBV16; 10 nucleotides match TRBD1. CDR1 KGHSY and CDR2 FQNENV come from the germline V gene. The CDR3 length is 15 residues. DNA for the CDR3: TGTGCCAGCAGCCAAGGGACAGGGGTCACCTGGGAGCTGTTTTTT. Translating gives CASSQGTGVTWELFF.

The chain uses TRBV7-2 and TRBJ2-3; 9 nucleotides match TRBD2. The V gene end was trimmed by 5 bases and the J gene end by 4 bases; junction bases not matched to a gene: 10. This CDR3 contains 16 residues. Germline V lookup: CDR1 SGHTA, CDR2 FQGNSA. DNA of the CDR3: TGTGCCAGCAGCCTCCTCGGCGGGGGGGTTTCAGATACGCAGTATTTT. It encodes CASSLLGGGVSDTQYF. The variable domain in full, completed from reference TRBV7-2 and TRBJ2-3, reads GAGVSQSPSNKVTEKGKDVELRCDPISGHTALYWYRQSLGQGLEFLIYFQGNSAPDKSGLPSDRFSAERTGGSVSTLTIQRTQQEDSAVYLCASSLLGGGVSDTQYFGPGTRLTVL.

The chain couples TRBV7-2 to TRBJ2-7, with D maybe TRBD1 (6 bases). The V gene's germline CDR1 is SGHTA and CDR2 FQGNSA. The CDR3 loop spans 15 amino acids. Trimming left V 5 bases short and J 4 bases short, with 18 bases between. The CDR3 DNA reads TGTGCCAGCAGCCTTTCCGGGACACTTGGGTACGAGCAGTACTTC. It yields the protein CASSLSGTLGYEQYF.

The V call is TRBV7-2, the J call TRBJ2-3; 14 bases match TRBD2. Germline V gene sequence: CDR1 SGHTA, CDR2 FQGNSA. V shed 4 bases and J 1 base; nucleotides not matched to a gene: 1. CDR3 length equals 16 residues. CDR3 residues: CASSWGLAGGTDTQYF. CDR3 sequence (DNA): TGTGCCAGCAGCTGGGGACTAGCGGGAGGCACAGATACGCAGTATTTT.

This chain connects TRBV5-4 to TRBJ1-6, with no clear D. V lost 4 bases and J lost 6, with 20 bases in between. The CDR3 has 17 residues. Germline assignment: CDR1 SGHNT and CDR2 YYREEE (reference sequence). The DNA for the CDR3 is TGTGCCAGCAGCGTCGACTGGACTGAGTCGGGTAATTCACCCCTCCACTTT. It yields the protein CASSVDWTESGNSPLHF.

This clone was seen more than once but under ten times. The chain uses TRBV7-2 and TRBJ1-2; D gene uncertain. V was trimmed by 2 bases and J by 2 bases, leaving 12 bases between them. CDR3 length equals 15 residues. From germline, CDR1 is SGHTA and CDR2 FQGNSA. The CDR3 DNA sequence: TGTGCCAGCAGCTTACTTGGGAGCTTAAACTATGGCTACACCTTC. Residues: CASSLLGSLNYGYTF.